These 16 T cell receptor beta chains originate from one sample sequenced in a study of blood T cell repertoires in COVID-19 (TCRdb year 2020). The library relied on the immunoSEQ multiplex PCR assay. Sourced from immuneACCESS, this table was stored by TCRdb with only in-frame sequences that have V and J called. A share of the clones is absent; for the studies checked, an unresolved V gene accounts for under half, and the remainder has no known explanation. For this sample the table gives nearly 400,000 clones, of which over 85% were detected only once. Together, the top ten hold 1.7% of the sample. The sequenced sample was PBMCs or T cells enriched from blood (not recorded which). The receptors stem from a woman aged 25-40 years who had recovered from COVID-19.

V gene TRBV7-9 combines with J gene TRBJ2-2, with TRBD1 matching over 8 bases. The ends lost 5 bases at V and 2 bases at J; junction bases unmatched: 7. The CDR3 contains 16 residues. CDR1 SEHNR and CDR2 FQNEAQ come from the germline V gene (reference sequence). The CDR3 loop is CASSRDRGANTGELFF. DNA of the CDR3: TGTGCCAGCAGCCGAGACAGGGGAGCAAACACCGGGGAGCTGTTTTTT.

This chain joins TRBV7-9 and TRBJ1-2, with D possibly TRBD1 on 6 matching bases. Trimming stripped 6 bases from V and 8 bases from J, with 13 bases between. There are 12 residues in the CDR3. CDR1 SEHNR and CDR2 FQNEAQ come from the germline V gene (reference sequence). CDR3 amino acids: CASSPGGPGYTF. In DNA, the CDR3 is TGTGCCAGCAGTCCCGGGGGGCCAGGCTACACCTTC.

The CDR3 DNA sequence: TGTGCCAGCAGCCTCCTCCGGGGGGCTGAAGCTTTCTTT. Translating it yields CASSLLRGAEAFF. The chain recombines TRBV3-1 (or the pseudogene TRBV3-2) with TRBJ1-1; TRBD1 is a possible D gene (5 bases). Germline assignment: CDR1 LGHDT and CDR2 YNNKEL (reference sequence). The CDR3 is 13 residues long. The V end was cut by 4 bases, the J end by 6 bases, with 12 bases between.

The chain links TRBV7-9 to TRBJ2-7; 8 bases align to TRBD2. V dropped 7 bases and J dropped 3; count of bases not matched to a gene: 14. Looked up from germline, CDR1 is SEHNR and CDR2 is FQNEAQ (reference sequence). The CDR3 spans 16 residues. The CDR3 DNA follows: TGTGCCAGCACCCAATTCTCGGGAGGGAAATACTACGAGCAGTACTTC. This translates into CASTQFSGGKYYEQYF. Full variable domain (rest looked up from reference TRBV7-9 and TRBJ2-7): DTGVSQNPRHKITKRGQNVTFRCDPISEHNRLYWYRQTLGQGPEFLTYFQNEAQLEKSRLLSDRFSAERPKGSFSTLEIQRTEQGDSAMYLCASTQFSGGKYYEQYFGPGTRLTVT.

In regard to this clone: The sample has other DNA sequences that encode this CDR3 too. The J gene is TRBJ1-4, the V gene TRBV5-1, with a weak D call TRBD1 (6 bases). With 0 bases removed from V and 4 bases from J, the gap between germline ends came to 7 bases. The CDR3 has 14 amino acids. Germline V gene lookup returns CDR1 SGHRS and CDR2 YFSETQ. The CDR3 DNA follows: TGCGCCAGCAGCTTGGGCAGGGGTAATGAAAAACTGTTTTTT. Its translation is CASSLGRGNEKLFF.

This rearrangement joins TRBV9 to TRBJ1-1; 7 bases align to TRBD1. The CDR3 contains 21 residues. With V trimmed by 1 base and J by 1 base, 22 bases remained unmatched. CDR1 and CDR2 (germline): SGDLS, YYNGEE. DNA for the CDR3: TGTGCCAGCAGCGTAACAACCAAAGGCCACAGACAGGGACGGGCGAACACTGAAGCTTTCTTT. As protein: CASSVTTKGHRQGRANTEAFF.

The rearrangement joins TRBV4-2 to TRBJ1-1; possible D gene TRBD1, 6 bases. V gave up 11 bases and J gave up 1 base, with 14 bases separating them. Germline CDR1 LGHNA, CDR2 YNFKEQ. This CDR3 is 13 amino acids long. In DNA form, the CDR3 reads TGTGCCGCAGCGGTACAGGGGAACACTGAAGCTTTCTTT. Amino acids: CAAAVQGNTEAFF.

In this sample, this clone turned up once. The genes are TRBV3-1 (or the pseudogene TRBV3-2) and TRBJ2-2; 7 bases line up with TRBD2. The CDR3 extends over 14 amino acids. Germline CDR1 is LGHDT and CDR2 is YNNKEL (reference sequence). Unmatched junction bases numbered 8, after V lost 8 bases and J lost 5 bases. The CDR3 sequence: CASGGTNPTGELFF. As DNA, the CDR3 is TGTGCCAGCGGGGGGACTAACCCTACCGGGGAGCTGTTTTTT.

The chain has TRBV12-5 and TRBJ1-1; D call uncertain. CDR1 and CDR2 from the germline V gene are LGHNT and FRNRAP. Trimming took off 3 bases at V and 7 bases at J, with 9 bases between the two ends. The CDR3 contains 12 residues. The CDR3 DNA follows: TGTGCTAGTGGTTTCGGGAAGTTTGAAGCTTTCTTT. Protein: CASGFGKFEAFF.

V is TRBV5-6 and J is TRBJ1-6; D ambiguous. Germline-derived CDR1 and CDR2 are SGHDT and YYEEEE. Trimming removed 1 base from V and 6 bases from J, with 8 bases in between. CDR3 length: 14 amino acids. The CDR3 sequence is CASSLRRVNSPLHF. For the CDR3, the DNA is TGTGCCAGCAGCTTGAGGCGGGTTAATTCACCCCTCCACTTT.

V gene TRBV2 combines with J gene TRBJ2-1, with TRBD1 as a possible D gene (6 bases). Germline CDR1 SNHLY, CDR2 FYNNEI. The length of the CDR3 is 14 residues. Trimming left V 1 base short and J 8 bases short, with 12 bases between. CDR3 loop: CASSEGWGRDEQFF. The DNA of the CDR3 is TGTGCCAGCAGTGAAGGATGGGGGCGGGATGAGCAGTTCTTC.

J is TRBJ1-5 and V is TRBV30; TRBD1 agrees at 11 bases. This CDR3 region has 16 residues. CDR1 is GTSNPN, CDR2 SVGIG, per germline (reference sequence). The V gene end was trimmed by 2 bases and the J gene end by 4 bases; junction bases not matched to a gene: 7. The CDR3 region has the DNA TGTGCCTGGAGTCCCGGGGACAGGGGGGAAAATCAGCCCCAGCATTTT. This translates into CAWSPGDRGENQPQHF.

The chain uses TRBV10-2 and TRBJ2-2; tentative D call: TRBD1 (6 bases). The CDR3 length is 14 residues. The germline gives CDR1 WSHSY, CDR2 SAAADI. Trimming stripped 7 bases from V and 3 bases from J, with 12 bases between. The CDR3: CASKYRDDTGELFF. The CDR3 nucleotides read TGCGCCAGCAAGTACAGGGATGACACCGGGGAGCTGTTTTTT.

The count of this clone is one. The J gene is TRBJ2-5, the V gene TRBV3-1 (or the pseudogene TRBV3-2); 13 positions match TRBD2. The CDR3 is 16 amino acids. Germline V gene sequence: CDR1 LGHDT, CDR2 YNNKEL (reference sequence). The ends lost 4 bases at V and 7 bases at J; junction bases unmatched: 9. CDR3 in amino acids: CASSLWTSGSRGTQYF. The CDR3 DNA reads TGTGCCAGCAGCCTCTGGACTAGCGGGAGTCGGGGGACCCAGTACTTC.

The chain combines TRBV5-1 with TRBJ1-4; 8 bases line up with TRBD1. Germline V gene sequence: CDR1 SGHRS, CDR2 YFSETQ. V lost 2 bases and J lost 4; bases outside the gene matches: 4. The CDR3 is 15 residues long. In DNA, the CDR3 is TGCGCCAGCAGCTTTGGGACAGGACATAATGAAAAACTGTTTTTT. This encodes CASSFGTGHNEKLFF.

The V and J genes are TRBV7-9 and TRBJ1-3, with 8 bases lining up with TRBD1. The CDR3 is 17 amino acids. Germline CDR1 SEHNR, CDR2 FQNEAQ (reference sequence). The ends lost 5 bases at V and 0 bases at J; junction bases unmatched: 9. The CDR3 nucleotides are TGTGCCAGCAGCCCCGGGACAGGAGGTTACTCTGGAAACACCATATATTTT. Protein product: CASSPGTGGYSGNTIYF.